The rows below give T cell receptor beta chains drawn from one sample of a study of PD-1 blockade in classical Hodgkin lymphoma. Clones were sequenced by immunoSEQ multiplex PCR, and TCRdb holds only the in-frame ones, with some missing. The sample includes about 27,000 clones, more than 60% of them seen just once. The specimen comprised CD4+ T cells from blood, sampled at baseline. The receptor source for this set is a human donor with classical Hodgkin lymphoma. Both conserved end residues are part of each CDR3. The order of the fields is J gene, V gene, D gene, clone size, CDR3 protein, CDR3 DNA. The D gene is left open where the match is weak. Clone size is given for some rows only: seen once, a few or many times, or a class if the clone is expanded.

>TRBJ2-1|TRBV19|.|.
CASSTPGPEQFF
TGTGCCAGTAGTACGCCGGGGCCGGAGCAGTTCTTC
>TRBJ2-3|TRBV5-1|.|.
CASSWGSSTDTQYF
TGCGCCAGCAGCTGGGGATCTAGCACAGATACGCAGTATTTT
>TRBJ1-5|TRBV28|TRBD1|.
CASNVPGQGSNQPQHF
TGTGCCAGCAACGTCCCGGGACAGGGAAGCAATCAGCCCCAGCATTTT
>TRBJ2-7|TRBV21-1|.|.
CASSKGVLGQESYEQYF
TGTGCCAGCAGCAAAGGGGTACTCGGACAGGAATCCTACGAGCAGTACTTC
>TRBJ1-3|TRBV28|.|.
CASSFGYSGNTIYF
TGTGCCAGCAGTTTTGGGTACTCTGGAAACACCATATATTTT
>TRBJ1-3|TRBV30|TRBD1|few
CAWRGQGDSNTIYF
TGTGCCTGGAGAGGGCAGGGGGATTCAAACACCATATATTTT
>TRBJ2-1|TRBV5-1|TRBD1|once
CASSLLSGTGGYNEQFF
TGCGCCAGCAGCTTACTGTCCGGGACAGGGGGCTACAATGAGCAGTTCTTC
>TRBJ2-7|TRBV5-1|.|once
CASSLTENEQYF
TGCGCCAGCAGCTTGACGGAGAACGAGCAGTACTTC
>TRBJ1-4|TRBV15|.|.
CATERGPNEKLFF
TGTGCCACCGAACGGGGCCCTAATGAAAAACTGTTTTTT
>TRBJ2-7|TRBV5-6|.|.
CASSLERSQYF
TGTGCCAGCAGCTTGGAAAGGAGCCAGTACTTC
>TRBJ1-5|TRBV19|TRBD1|.
CASSMGDRVTNQPQHF
TGTGCCAGTAGTATGGGGGACAGGGTCACAAATCAGCCCCAGCATTTT
>TRBJ1-4|TRBV21-1|.|.
CASSKSTQGGHGVEKLFF
TGTGCCAGCAGCAAATCCACGCAGGGTGGACATGGGGTAGAAAAACTGTTTTTT
>TRBJ1-1|TRBV6-5|.|.
CASSYAGTPGLEAFF
TGTGCCAGCAGTTACGCCGGGACTCCGGGATTGGAAGCTTTCTTT
>TRBJ1-2|TRBV28|TRBD1|few
CASSFLLQGKLSYGYTF
TGTGCCAGCAGTTTCCTCCTACAGGGGAAGCTAAGCTATGGCTACACCTTC
>TRBJ2-5|TRBV28|.|.
CASRVEETQYF
TGTGCCAGCAGAGTGGAGGAGACCCAGTACTTC
>TRBJ1-1|TRBV6-5|.|.
CASSYPGGTEAFF
TGTGCCAGCAGTTACCCCGGAGGGACTGAAGCTTTCTTT
>TRBJ2-1|TRBV6-5|.|.
CASMDKSEQFF
TGTGCCAGCATGGATAAGAGTGAGCAGTTCTTC
>TRBJ2-3|TRBV5-1|.|.
CASSLVRGSSTDTQYF
TGCGCCAGCAGCTTGGTCCGGGGGAGCAGCACAGATACGCAGTATTTT
>TRBJ1-1|TRBV10-3|TRBD1|.
CAIRDRGEANTEAFF
TGTGCCATCAGGGACAGGGGCGAGGCTAACACTGAAGCTTTCTTT
>TRBJ1-5|TRBV6-1|.|few
CASSGQTSYQPQHF
TGTGCCAGCAGTGGACAGACCTCTTATCAGCCCCAGCATTTT
>TRBJ2-2|TRBV9|TRBD1|.
CASSSDRVGGELFF
TGTGCCAGCAGCTCCGACAGGGTCGGCGGGGAGCTGTTTTTT
>TRBJ1-1|TRBV4-1|.|.
CASSQDLERLRGAFF
TGCGCCAGCAGCCAAGATCTGGAGAGATTAAGGGGGGCTTTCTTT
>TRBJ2-3|TRBV6-1|TRBD2|.
CASSERASGGITDTQYF
TGTGCCAGCAGTGAACGGGCCAGCGGGGGGATCACAGATACGCAGTATTTT
>TRBJ1-5|TRBV30|.|.
CAWSPRGSAQPQHF
TGTGCCTGGAGCCCCAGGGGTTCGGCTCAGCCCCAGCATTTT
>TRBJ1-3|TRBV6-5|TRBD1|.
CASSSPRTGGGNTIYF
TGTGCCAGCAGTTCCCCCCGGACAGGGGGTGGAAACACCATATATTTT
>TRBJ2-5|TRBV20-1|.|.
CSARPQETQYF
TGCAGTGCTCGTCCACAAGAGACCCAGTACTTC
>TRBJ1-6|TRBV6-5|.|.
CASKRSSYNSPLHF
TGTGCCAGCAAACGGAGCTCCTATAATTCACCCCTCCACTTT
>TRBJ1-2|TRBV11-2|.|medium-sized
CASSQTDYGYTF
TGTGCCAGCAGCCAGACGGACTATGGCTACACCTTC
>TRBJ1-1|TRBV7-9|.|.
CATPVGTEAFF
TGTGCCACTCCGGTGGGCACTGAAGCTTTCTTT
>TRBJ2-1|TRBV28|TRBD2|.
CASSLGGGSYNEQFF
TGTGCCAGCAGTTTAGGCGGGGGCTCCTACAATGAGCAGTTCTTC
>TRBJ2-5|TRBV11-2|.|.
CASSTRGSLGAVETQYF
TGTGCCAGCAGCACTAGAGGGAGTCTCGGGGCTGTGGAGACCCAGTACTTC
>TRBJ2-2|TRBV6-5|TRBD1|.
CASRQGQANTGELFF
TGTGCCAGCAGACAGGGACAGGCGAACACCGGGGAGCTGTTTTTT
>TRBJ2-1|TRBV11-3|.|.
CASSFLEGNEQFF
TGTGCCAGCAGCTTCCTTGAGGGGAATGAGCAGTTCTTC
>TRBJ2-5|TRBV2|.|.
CASSEATAETQYF
TGTGCCAGCAGTGAGGCCACGGCAGAGACCCAGTACTTC
>TRBJ2-7|TRBV6-1|.|.
CASTPTRLQASEQYF
TGTGCCAGCACTCCGACTAGGCTTCAGGCATCCGAGCAGTACTTC
>TRBJ2-3|TRBV9|.|.
CASSVASTDTQYF
TGTGCCAGCAGCGTAGCCAGCACAGATACGCAGTATTTT
>TRBJ1-1|TRBV18|TRBD1|.
CASSPTTGGNTEAFF
TGTGCCAGCTCACCTACTACAGGGGGGAACACTGAAGCTTTCTTT
>TRBJ2-2|TRBV5-1|TRBD2|.
CASSLAGSGGTNTGELFF
TGCGCCAGCAGCTTGGCCGGTAGCGGGGGTACGAACACCGGGGAGCTGTTTTTT
>TRBJ2-3|TRBV7-3|.|.
CASSSLPASTDTQYF
TGTGCCAGCAGCTCCCTACCAGCCAGCACAGATACGCAGTATTTT
>TRBJ1-5|TRBV30|.|.
CAWSGFAANQPQHF
TGTGCCTGGAGTGGTTTCGCCGCAAATCAGCCCCAGCATTTT
>TRBJ1-2|TRBV5-6|.|.
CASSPMWVSTYGYTF
TGTGCCAGCAGCCCTATGTGGGTATCTACCTATGGCTACACCTTC
>TRBJ2-3|TRBV10-3|.|.
CAISDPWGADTQYF
TGTGCCATCAGTGACCCGTGGGGGGCGGATACGCAGTATTTT
>TRBJ2-3|TRBV30|.|.
CALRPGVAQYF
TGTGCCTTACGACCGGGGGTCGCGCAGTATTTT
>TRBJ1-5|TRBV7-8|.|once
CASSLAWQGHSNQPQHF
TGTGCCAGCAGCTTAGCTTGGCAGGGTCATAGCAATCAGCCCCAGCATTTT
>TRBJ1-4|TRBV28|TRBD1|once
CASSLWSTGSEKLFF
TGTGCCAGCAGTTTATGGTCGACAGGGAGTGAAAAACTGTTTTTT
>TRBJ1-5|TRBV18|TRBD1|.
CASSNSGGASSNQPQHF
TGTGCCAGCTCAAACTCAGGGGGGGCGAGTAGCAATCAGCCCCAGCATTTT
>TRBJ2-3|TRBV6-5|.|.
CASSYVGTDTQYF
TGTGCCAGCAGTTACGTCGGCACAGATACGCAGTATTTT
>TRBJ2-2|TRBV5-5|.|.
CASSRESNTGELFF
TGTGCCAGCAGCCGGGAATCGAACACCGGGGAGCTGTTTTTT
>TRBJ1-2|TRBV4-2|.|.
CASSLSGTNYGYTF
TGTGCCAGCAGCCTTTCCGGGACTAACTATGGCTACACCTTC
>TRBJ2-1|TRBV7-6|.|.
CASSLPGRYNEQFF
TGTGCCAGCAGCTTACCCGGACGCTACAATGAGCAGTTCTTC
>TRBJ2-1|TRBV7-2|TRBD2|.
CASSLVASGGTNEQFF
TGTGCCAGCAGCTTAGTGGCTAGCGGGGGGACCAATGAGCAGTTCTTC
>TRBJ2-3|TRBV7-9|.|.
CAGRGTDTQYF
TGTGCCGGACGGGGGACAGATACGCAGTATTTT
>TRBJ1-4|TRBV5-1|.|few
CASSFAGYEKLFF
TGCGCCAGCAGTTTCGCAGGGTACGAAAAACTGTTTTTT
>TRBJ2-3|TRBV2|.|.
CASSVGTGFGDTQYF
TGTGCCAGCAGTGTTGGGACTGGCTTTGGAGATACGCAGTATTTT
>TRBJ1-1|TRBV7-9|TRBD1|few
CASSFSGGLAFF
TGTGCCAGCAGCTTTTCAGGGGGCCTAGCTTTCTTT
>TRBJ1-1|TRBV6-1|.|.
CASIRLRSMRAFF
TGTGCCAGCATCCGGTTACGAAGTATGAGAGCTTTCTTT
>TRBJ2-1|TRBV2|TRBD2|.
CASSRASGGGGEQFF
TGTGCCAGCAGTCGGGCTAGCGGGGGGGGCGGTGAGCAGTTCTTC
>TRBJ2-2|TRBV7-8|TRBD2|.
CASSLGGGATGELFF
TGTGCCAGCAGCTTAGGCGGGGGGGCCACCGGGGAGCTGTTTTTT
>TRBJ2-5|TRBV6-5|.|few
CASRTWEAQYF
TGTGCCAGCAGAACGTGGGAGGCCCAGTACTTC